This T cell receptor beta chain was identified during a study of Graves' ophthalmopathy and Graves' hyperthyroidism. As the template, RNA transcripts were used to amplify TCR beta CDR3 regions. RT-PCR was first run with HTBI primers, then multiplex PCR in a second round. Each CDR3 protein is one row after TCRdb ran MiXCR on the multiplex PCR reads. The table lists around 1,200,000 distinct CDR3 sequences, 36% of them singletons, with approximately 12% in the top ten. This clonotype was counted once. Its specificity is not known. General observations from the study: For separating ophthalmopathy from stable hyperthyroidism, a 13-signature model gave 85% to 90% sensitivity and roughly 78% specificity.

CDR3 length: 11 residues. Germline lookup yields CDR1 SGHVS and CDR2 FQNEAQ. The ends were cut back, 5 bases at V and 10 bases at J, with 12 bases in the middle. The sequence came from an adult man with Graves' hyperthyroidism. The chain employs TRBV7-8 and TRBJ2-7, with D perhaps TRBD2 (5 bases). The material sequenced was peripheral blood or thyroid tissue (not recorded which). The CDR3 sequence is CASSKEVQQYF. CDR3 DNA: TGTGCCAGCAGCAAGGAGGTCCAACAGTACTTC.